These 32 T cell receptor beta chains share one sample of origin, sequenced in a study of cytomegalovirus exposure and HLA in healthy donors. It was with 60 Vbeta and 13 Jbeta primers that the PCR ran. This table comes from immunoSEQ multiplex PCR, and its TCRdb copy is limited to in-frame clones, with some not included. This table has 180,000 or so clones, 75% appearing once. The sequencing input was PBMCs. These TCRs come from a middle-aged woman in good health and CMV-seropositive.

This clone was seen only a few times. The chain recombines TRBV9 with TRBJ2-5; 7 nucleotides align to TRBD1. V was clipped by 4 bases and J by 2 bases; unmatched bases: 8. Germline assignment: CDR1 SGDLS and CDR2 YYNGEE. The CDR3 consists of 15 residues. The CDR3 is CASSFRDRNQETQYF. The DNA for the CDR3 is TGTGCCAGCAGCTTCAGGGACAGAAATCAAGAGACCCAGTACTTC.

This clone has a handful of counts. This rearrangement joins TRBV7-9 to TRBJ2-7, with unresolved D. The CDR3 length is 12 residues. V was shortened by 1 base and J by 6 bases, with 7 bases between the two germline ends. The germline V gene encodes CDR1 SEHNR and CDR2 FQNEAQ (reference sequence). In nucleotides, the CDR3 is TGTGCCAGCAGCTTAGGTACGGTCGAGCAGTACTTC. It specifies CASSLGTVEQYF.

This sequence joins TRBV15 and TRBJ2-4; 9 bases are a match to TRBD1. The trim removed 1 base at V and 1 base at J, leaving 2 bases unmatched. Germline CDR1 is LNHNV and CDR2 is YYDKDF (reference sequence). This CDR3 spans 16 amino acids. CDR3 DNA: TGTGCCACCAGCAGAGGAGGGACAGGGGCCAAAAACATTCAGTACTTC. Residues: CATSRGGTGAKNIQYF.

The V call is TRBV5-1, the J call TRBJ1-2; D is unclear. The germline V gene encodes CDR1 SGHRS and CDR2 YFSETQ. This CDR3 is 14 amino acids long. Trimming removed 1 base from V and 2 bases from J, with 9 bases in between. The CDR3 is CASSLSSGNYGYTF. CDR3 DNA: TGCGCCAGCAGCTTGAGTTCAGGCAACTATGGCTACACCTTC.

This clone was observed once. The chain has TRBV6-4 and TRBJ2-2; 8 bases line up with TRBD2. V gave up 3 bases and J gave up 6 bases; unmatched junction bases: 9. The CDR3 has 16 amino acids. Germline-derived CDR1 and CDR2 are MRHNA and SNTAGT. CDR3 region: CASSEFSGMASGELFF. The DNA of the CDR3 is TGTGCCAGCAGTGAATTTAGCGGGATGGCGTCCGGGGAGCTGTTTTTT.

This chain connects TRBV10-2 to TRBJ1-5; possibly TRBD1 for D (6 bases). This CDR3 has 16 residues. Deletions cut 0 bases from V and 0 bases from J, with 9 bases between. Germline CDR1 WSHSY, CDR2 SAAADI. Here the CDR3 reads CASSESQGGSNQPQHF. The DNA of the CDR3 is TGCGCCAGCAGTGAGTCGCAAGGGGGTAGCAATCAGCCCCAGCATTTT.

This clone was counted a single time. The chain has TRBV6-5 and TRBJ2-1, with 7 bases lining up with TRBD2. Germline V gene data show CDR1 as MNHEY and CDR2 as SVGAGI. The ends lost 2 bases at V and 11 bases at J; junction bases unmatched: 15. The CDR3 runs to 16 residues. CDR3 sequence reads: CASSYGLAASGGKQFF. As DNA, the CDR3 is TGTGCCAGCAGTTACGGGCTAGCGGCGTCCGGGGGGAAGCAGTTCTTC.

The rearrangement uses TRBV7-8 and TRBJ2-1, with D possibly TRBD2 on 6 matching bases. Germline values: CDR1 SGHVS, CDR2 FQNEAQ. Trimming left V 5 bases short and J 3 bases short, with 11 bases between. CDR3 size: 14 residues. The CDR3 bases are TGTGCCAGCAGCCTTAGCGGACGCTACAATGAGCAGTTCTTC. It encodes CASSLSGRYNEQFF.

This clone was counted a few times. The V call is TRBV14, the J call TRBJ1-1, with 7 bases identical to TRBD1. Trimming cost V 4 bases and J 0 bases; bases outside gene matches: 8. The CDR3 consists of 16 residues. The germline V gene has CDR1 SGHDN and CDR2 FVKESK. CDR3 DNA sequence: TGTGCCAGCAGCCTAGGGGGCAGGGGCATGAACACTGAAGCTTTCTTT. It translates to CASSLGGRGMNTEAFF.

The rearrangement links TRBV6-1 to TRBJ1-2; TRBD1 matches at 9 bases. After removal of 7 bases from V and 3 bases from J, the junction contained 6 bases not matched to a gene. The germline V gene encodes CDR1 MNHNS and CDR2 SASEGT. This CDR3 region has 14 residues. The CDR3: CASKQGQGYYGYTF. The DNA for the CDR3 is TGTGCCAGCAAACAGGGACAGGGATACTATGGCTACACCTTC.

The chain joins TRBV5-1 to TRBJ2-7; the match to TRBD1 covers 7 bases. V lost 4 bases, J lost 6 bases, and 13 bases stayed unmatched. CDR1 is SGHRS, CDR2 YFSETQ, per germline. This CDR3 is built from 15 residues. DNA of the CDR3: TGCGCCAGCAGCCCCGGGACAGTTGGGGCCTCCGAGCAGTACTTC. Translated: CASSPGTVGASEQYF.

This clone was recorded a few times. The CDR3 bases are TGTGCCAGTAGTTCGACAGGGGACCTCAATCAGCCCCAGCATTTT. Its protein product is CASSSTGDLNQPQHF. The J gene is TRBJ1-5, the V gene TRBV19; 8 nucleotides align to TRBD1. CDR1 is LNHDA and CDR2 is SQIVND in the germline V gene (reference sequence). V lost 5 bases to trimming and J lost 3 bases; unmatched junction nucleotides: 6. The CDR3 contains 15 residues.

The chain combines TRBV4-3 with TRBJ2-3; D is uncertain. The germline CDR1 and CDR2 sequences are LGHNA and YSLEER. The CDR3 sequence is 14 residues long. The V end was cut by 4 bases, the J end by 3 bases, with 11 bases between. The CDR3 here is CASSPTPRTDTQYF. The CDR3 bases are TGCGCCAGCAGCCCTACCCCCAGGACAGATACGCAGTATTTT.

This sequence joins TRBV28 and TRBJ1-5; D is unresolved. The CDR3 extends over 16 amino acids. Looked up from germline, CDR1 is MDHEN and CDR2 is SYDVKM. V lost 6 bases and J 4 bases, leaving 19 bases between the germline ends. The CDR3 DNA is TGTGCCAGCAGCTCTACCCGACGTCGGGGAAATCAGCCCCAGCATTTT. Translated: CASSSTRRRGNQPQHF.

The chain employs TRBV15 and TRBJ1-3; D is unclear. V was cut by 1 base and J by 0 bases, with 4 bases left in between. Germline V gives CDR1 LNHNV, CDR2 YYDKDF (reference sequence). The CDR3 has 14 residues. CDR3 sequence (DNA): TGTGCCACCAGCAGAGGGAGCTCTGGAAACACCATATATTTT. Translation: CATSRGSSGNTIYF.

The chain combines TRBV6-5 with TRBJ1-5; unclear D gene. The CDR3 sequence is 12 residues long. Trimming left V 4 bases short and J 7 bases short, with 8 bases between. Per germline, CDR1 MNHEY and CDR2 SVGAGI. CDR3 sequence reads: CASSLRGQPQHF. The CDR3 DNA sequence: TGTGCCAGCAGTTTGAGAGGGCAGCCCCAGCATTTT.

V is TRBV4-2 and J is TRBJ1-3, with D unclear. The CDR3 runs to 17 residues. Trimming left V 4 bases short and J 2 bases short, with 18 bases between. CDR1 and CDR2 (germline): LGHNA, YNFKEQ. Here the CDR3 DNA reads TGTGCCAGCAGCCCCCCGCAACCGGTAGGAGCTGGAAACACCATATATTTT. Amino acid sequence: CASSPPQPVGAGNTIYF.

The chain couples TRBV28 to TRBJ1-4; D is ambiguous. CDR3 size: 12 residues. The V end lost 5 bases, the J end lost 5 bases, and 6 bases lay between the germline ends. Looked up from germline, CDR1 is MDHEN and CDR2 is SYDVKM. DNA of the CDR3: TGTGCCAGCAGTCCCTACAATGAAAAACTGTTTTTT. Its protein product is CASSPYNEKLFF.

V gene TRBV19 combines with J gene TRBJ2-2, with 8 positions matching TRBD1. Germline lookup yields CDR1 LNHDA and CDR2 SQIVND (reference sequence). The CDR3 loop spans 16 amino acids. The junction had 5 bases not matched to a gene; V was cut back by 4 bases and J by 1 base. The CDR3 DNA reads TGTGCCAGTAGTAATCCCGGGACAGGGAACACCGGGGAGCTGTTTTTT. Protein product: CASSNPGTGNTGELFF.

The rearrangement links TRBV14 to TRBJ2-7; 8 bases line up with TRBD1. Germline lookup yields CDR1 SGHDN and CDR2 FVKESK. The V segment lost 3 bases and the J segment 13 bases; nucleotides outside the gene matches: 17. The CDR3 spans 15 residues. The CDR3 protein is CASSQGIWTGRRQYF. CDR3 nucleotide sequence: TGTGCCAGCAGCCAGGGTATATGGACAGGGAGACGTCAATACTTC.

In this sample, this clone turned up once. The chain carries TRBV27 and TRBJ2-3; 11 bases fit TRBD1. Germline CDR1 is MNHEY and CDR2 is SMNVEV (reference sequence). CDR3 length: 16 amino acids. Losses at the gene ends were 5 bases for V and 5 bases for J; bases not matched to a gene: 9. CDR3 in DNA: TGTGCCAGCAGTCCCGCAGGGGACAGGGGGATAGATACGCAGTATTTT. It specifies CASSPAGDRGIDTQYF.

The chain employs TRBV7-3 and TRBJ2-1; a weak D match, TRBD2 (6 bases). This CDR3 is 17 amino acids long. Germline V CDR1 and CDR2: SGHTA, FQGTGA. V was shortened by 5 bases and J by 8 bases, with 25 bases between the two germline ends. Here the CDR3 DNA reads TGTGCCAGCAGCCCGCAAGGTGGGACGGGAGCGGGCGATGAGCAGTTCTTC. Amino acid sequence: CASSPQGGTGAGDEQFF.

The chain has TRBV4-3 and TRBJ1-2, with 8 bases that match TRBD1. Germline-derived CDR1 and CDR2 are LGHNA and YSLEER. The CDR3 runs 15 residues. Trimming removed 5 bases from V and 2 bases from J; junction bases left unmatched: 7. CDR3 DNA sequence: TGCGCCAGCAGCATACGGACAGGGCCCAACTATGGCTACACCTTC. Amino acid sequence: CASSIRTGPNYGYTF.

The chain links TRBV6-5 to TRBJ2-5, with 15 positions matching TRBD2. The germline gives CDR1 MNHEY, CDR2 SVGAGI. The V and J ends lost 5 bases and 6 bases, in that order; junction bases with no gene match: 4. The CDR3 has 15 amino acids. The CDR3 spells CASSTGTSGRKTQYF. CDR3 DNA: TGTGCCAGCAGTACTGGGACTAGCGGGAGGAAGACCCAGTACTTC.

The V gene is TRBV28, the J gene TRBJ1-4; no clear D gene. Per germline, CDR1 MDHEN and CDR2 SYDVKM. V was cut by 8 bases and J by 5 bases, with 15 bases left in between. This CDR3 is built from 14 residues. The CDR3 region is CASSRSTLNEKLFF. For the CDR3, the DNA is TGTGCCAGCTCTAGGAGTACCTTAAATGAAAAACTGTTTTTT.

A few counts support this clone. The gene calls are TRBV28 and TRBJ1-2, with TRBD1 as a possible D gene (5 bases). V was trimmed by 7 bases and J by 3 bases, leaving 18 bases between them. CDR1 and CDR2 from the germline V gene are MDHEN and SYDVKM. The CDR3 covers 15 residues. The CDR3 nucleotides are TGTGCCAGCACCACCCCGTCCAGGGAGGACTATGGCTACACCTTC. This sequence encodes CASTTPSREDYGYTF.

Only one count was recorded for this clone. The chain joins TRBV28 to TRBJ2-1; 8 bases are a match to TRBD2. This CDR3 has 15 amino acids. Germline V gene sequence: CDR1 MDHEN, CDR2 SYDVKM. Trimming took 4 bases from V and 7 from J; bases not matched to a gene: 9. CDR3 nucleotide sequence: TGTGCCAGCAGTTGGAGCGGGAGCGGGACAAATGAGCAGTTCTTC. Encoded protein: CASSWSGSGTNEQFF.

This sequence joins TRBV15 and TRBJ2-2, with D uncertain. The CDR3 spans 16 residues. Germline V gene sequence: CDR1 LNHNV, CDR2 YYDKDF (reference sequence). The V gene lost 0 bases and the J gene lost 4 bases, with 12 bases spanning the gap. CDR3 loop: CATSREAALSTGELFF. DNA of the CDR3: TGTGCCACCAGCAGAGAGGCAGCGCTTAGCACCGGGGAGCTGTTTTTT.

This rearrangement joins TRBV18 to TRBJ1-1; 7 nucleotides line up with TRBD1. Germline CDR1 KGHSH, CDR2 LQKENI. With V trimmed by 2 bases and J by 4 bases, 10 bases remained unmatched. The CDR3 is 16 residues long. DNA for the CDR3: TGTGCCAGCTCACCATTCATAGACAGGGCGGCCACTGAAGCTTTCTTT. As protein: CASSPFIDRAATEAFF.

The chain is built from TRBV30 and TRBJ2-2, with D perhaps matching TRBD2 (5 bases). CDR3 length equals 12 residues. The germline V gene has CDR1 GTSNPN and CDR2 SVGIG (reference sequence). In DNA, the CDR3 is TGTGCTATTAGAGGGTACACCGGGGAGCTGTTTTTT. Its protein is CAIRGYTGELFF.

CDR3 protein: CASSPRGGRGTEAFF. The CDR3 region has the DNA TGTGCCAGCAGCCCCCGGGGGGGGCGGGGGACTGAAGCTTTCTTT. The V call is TRBV6-5, the J call TRBJ1-1; TRBD1 is a possible D gene (6 bases). Germline loops: CDR1 MNHEY, CDR2 SVGAGI. The CDR3 extends over 15 amino acids. The germline V and J ends were trimmed by 6 bases and 5 bases, with 19 bases remaining between them.

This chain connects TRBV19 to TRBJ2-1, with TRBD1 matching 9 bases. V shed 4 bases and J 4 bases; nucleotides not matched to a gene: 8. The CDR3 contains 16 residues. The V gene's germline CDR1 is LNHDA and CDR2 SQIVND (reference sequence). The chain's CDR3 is CASSKPGQGSYNEQFF. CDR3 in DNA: TGTGCCAGTAGTAAACCGGGACAGGGTAGTTACAATGAGCAGTTCTTC.